The 20 T cell receptor beta chains in this list originate from one sample, sequenced in a study of radiotherapy plus CTLA-4 blockade in lung cancer. Sequencing was performed with immunoSEQ multiplex PCR; in TCRdb, only in-frame clones are kept and a portion is missing. The table lists 85,000 to 120,000 clones, approximately 81% of them singletons. Sequenced material: peripheral blood, taken from a patient treated with radiotherapy plus ipilimumab. All receptors come from a human donor with non-small cell lung cancer that progressed on radiotherapy plus ipilimumab. Some clones in this sample may be carry-over from other donors' samples.

Details on this clone: The junction departs from the called germline gene at one end, perhaps through a read error. V usage is TRBV7-7 and J usage is TRBJ2-3; unclear D gene. The germline CDR1 and CDR2 sequences are SSHAT and FNYEAQ (reference sequence). The CDR3 runs to 15 residues. This CDR3 is CASSLSTTSTDTQYF. The CDR3 DNA follows: TGTGCTAGCAGCTTATCGACGACGAGCACAGATACGCAGTATTTT.

In this sample, this clone turned up once. V and J are TRBV7-3 and TRBJ2-7; 7 nucleotides line up with TRBD1. The CDR3 covers 15 residues. V dropped 2 bases and J dropped 4; count of bases not matched to a gene: 8. Germline V gives CDR1 SGHTA, CDR2 FQGTGA. CDR3 in amino acids: CASSLYGTVDYEQYF. In DNA, the CDR3 is TGTGCCAGCAGCTTATATGGGACAGTGGATTACGAGCAGTACTTC.

V gene TRBV15 combines with J gene TRBJ1-3, with D uncertain. Germline V gene sequence: CDR1 LNHNV, CDR2 YYDKDF (reference sequence). The CDR3 runs to 16 residues. Trimming cost V 4 bases and J 4 bases, with 17 bases left between them. The CDR3 here is CATSNILGWLGNTIYF. For the CDR3, the DNA is TGTGCCACCAGCAACATACTTGGATGGTTGGGAAACACCATATATTTT.

The chain carries TRBV7-2 and TRBJ1-1; 9 bases align to TRBD1. J lost 7 bases, V lost 5 bases, and 5 bases had no gene match. This CDR3 has 13 residues. Germline assignment: CDR1 SGHTA and CDR2 FQGNSA. CDR3 sequence (DNA): TGTGCCAGCAGCCTGAGGACAGGGGATGAAGCTTTCTTT. Translating gives CASSLRTGDEAFF.

The chain joins TRBV29-1 to TRBJ1-4; 7 nucleotides match TRBD1. Looked up from germline, CDR1 is SQVTM and CDR2 is ANQGSEA. Losses at the gene ends were 4 bases for V and 7 bases for J; bases not matched to a gene: 9. The CDR3 consists of 14 residues. DNA of the CDR3: TGCAGCGTTGGGACCAAACAGGGGTTTGAAAAACTGTTTTTT. This translates into CSVGTKQGFEKLFF.

The chain combines TRBV11-1 with TRBJ2-3, with 12 positions matching TRBD1. This CDR3 comprises 16 residues. Germline V gene sequence: CDR1 SGHAT, CDR2 FQDESV (reference sequence). Unmatched junction bases numbered 9, after V lost 5 bases and J lost 6 bases. The CDR3 spells CASSQGTGGEVDTQYF. The CDR3 nucleotides read TGTGCCAGCAGCCAGGGGACAGGGGGCGAGGTGGATACGCAGTATTTT.

The chain combines TRBV10-3 with TRBJ1-1; 7 bases map to TRBD1. Germline loops: CDR1 ENHRY, CDR2 SYGVKD. J was trimmed by 3 bases and V by 7 bases; bases with no gene match: 5. The CDR3 contains 13 residues. CDR3 DNA: TGTGCCATCACGACAGGGAGGGACACTGAAGCTTTCTTT. It encodes CAITTGRDTEAFF.

This clone was counted a few times. V gene TRBV19 combines with J gene TRBJ2-7; 7 nucleotides line up with TRBD1. Losses at the gene ends were 6 bases for V and 5 bases for J; bases not matched to a gene: 4. Germline CDR1 and CDR2: LNHDA and SQIVND (reference sequence). The CDR3 length is 12 residues. In nucleotides, the CDR3 is TGTGCCAGTAGGAGGGGGCGCGACGAGCAGTACTTC. Translation gives CASRRGRDEQYF.

V and J are TRBV7-9 and TRBJ2-7, with 7 bases identical to TRBD1. V trimming: 5 bases; J trimming: 5 bases; junction bases outside the gene matches: 6. The CDR3 is 13 residues long. Germline V gives CDR1 SEHNR, CDR2 FQNEAQ (reference sequence). CDR3 region: CASSTRTGDEQYF. As DNA, the CDR3 is TGTGCCAGCAGCACCCGGACAGGCGACGAGCAGTACTTC.

The count of this clone is one. The final CDR3 position lacks the conserved phenylalanine or tryptophan, pointing to a likely read error. V gene TRBV2 combines with J gene TRBJ1-1; the D is unclear. V was pared by 8 bases and J by 0 bases, with 10 bases between. From germline, CDR1 is SNHLY and CDR2 FYNNEI. The CDR3 length is 13 residues. The CDR3 DNA sequence: TGTGCCAGCGCAGTCGACATGAACACTGAAGCTTTCCTT. Its translation is CASAVDMNTEAFL.

This clone appeared once. The chain is built from TRBV6-5 and TRBJ1-2, with D uncertain. Germline V gives CDR1 MNHEY, CDR2 SVGAGI. This CDR3 contains 12 residues. V was pared by 6 bases and J by 1 base, with 6 bases between. The CDR3 nucleotides are TGTGCCAGCAGCACTCGTAACTATGGCTACACCTTC. It is translated as CASSTRNYGYTF.

The chain combines TRBV6-1 with TRBJ2-3; 14 positions match TRBD2. With 8 bases clipped from V and 4 bases from J, the junction kept 2 bases outside the gene matches. CDR3 length equals 14 residues. CDR1 MNHNS and CDR2 SASEGT come from the germline V gene. This CDR3 is CASRLAGGPDTQYF. The CDR3 nucleotides are TGTGCCAGCCGACTAGCGGGGGGGCCAGATACGCAGTATTTT.

V is TRBV9 and J is TRBJ2-3; no reliable D call. Germline lookup yields CDR1 SGDLS and CDR2 YYNGEE. The CDR3 totals 16 residues. V was shortened by 0 bases and J by 3 bases, with 14 bases between the two germline ends. The CDR3 spells CASSVGAWDGTDTQYF. The CDR3 DNA follows: TGTGCCAGCAGCGTAGGGGCATGGGATGGTACAGATACGCAGTATTTT.

Here the CDR3 DNA reads TGTGCCAGCACCTCGATAGGGGTTGGCTACACCTTC. It yields the protein CASTSIGVGYTF. The rearrangement joins TRBV2 to TRBJ1-2, with D maybe TRBD1 (5 bases). There are 12 residues in the CDR3. The germline V gene has CDR1 SNHLY and CDR2 FYNNEI. V lost 7 bases to trimming and J lost 7 bases, with 13 bases between them.

The chain has TRBV10-3 and TRBJ2-5; TRBD2 matches 13 bases. The V gene end was trimmed by 8 bases and the J gene end by 4 bases; junction bases not matched to a gene: 4. The CDR3 has 14 residues. The germline CDR1 and CDR2 sequences are ENHRY and SYGVKD. The CDR3 bases are TGTGCCATCGGACTAGCGGGGGCTTCAGAGACCCAGTACTTC. Protein sequence: CAIGLAGASETQYF.

In the case of this clone: Within the sample, other DNA sequences also encode this same CDR3. The CDR3 DNA sequence: TGCGCCAGCAGCTTGGCAGAGGGGGCGTACGGCGAGCAGTACTTC. It yields the protein CASSLAEGAYGEQYF. The rearrangement uses TRBV5-1 and TRBJ2-7, with TRBD1 identical over 7 bases. Germline CDR1 and CDR2: SGHRS and YFSETQ. V lost 0 bases, J lost 6 bases, and 9 bases stayed unmatched. CDR3 length: 15 residues.

The chain combines TRBV4-3 with TRBJ2-5, with D unresolved. Germline-derived CDR1 and CDR2 are LGHNA and YSLEER. This CDR3 contains 13 residues. Trimming cost V 0 bases and J 4 bases, with 6 bases left between them. CDR3 amino acids: CASSQELLETQYF. For the CDR3, the DNA is TGCGCCAGCAGCCAAGAGTTGCTAGAGACCCAGTACTTC.

This chain links TRBV2 with TRBJ1-5; 8 nucleotides line up with TRBD1. CDR3 length: 15 amino acids. With V trimmed by 6 bases and J by 6 bases, 10 bases remained unmatched. Germline V CDR1 and CDR2: SNHLY, FYNNEI. The CDR3 DNA is TGTGCCAGCAGGGGTGGACAGGGTCGGGTTCAGCCCCAGCATTTT. Translation gives CASRGGQGRVQPQHF.

The chain employs TRBV28 and TRBJ1-5; unclear D gene. CDR1 and CDR2 from the germline V gene are MDHEN and SYDVKM. This CDR3 comprises 17 residues. Trimming cost V 6 bases and J 1 base, with 19 bases left between them. The CDR3 nucleotides read TGTGCCAGCAGCCTTACCGAGAGGGCCCTGAGCAATCAGCCCCAGCATTTT. Protein product: CASSLTERALSNQPQHF. The full variable domain, in which reference TRBV28 and TRBJ1-5 provide the parts outside the CDR3, is DVKVTQSSRYLVKRTGEKVFLECVQDMDHENMFWYRQDPGLGLRLIYFSYDVKMKEKGDIPEGYSVSREKKERFSLILESASTNQTSMYLCASSLTERALSNQPQHFGDGTRLSIL.

As for this clone: The same CDR3 arises from other DNA sequences in this sample as well. The chain combines TRBV5-6 with TRBJ2-5, with D uncertain. From germline, CDR1 is SGHDT and CDR2 YYEEEE. This CDR3 region has 14 residues. The V end lost 4 bases, the J end lost 0 bases, and 10 bases lay between the germline ends. The DNA for the CDR3 is TGTGCCAGCAGCCGCCAGGCAGACCAAGAGACCCAGTACTTC. It translates to CASSRQADQETQYF.